The 31 T cell receptor beta chains below were found in one sample sequenced in a study of T-cell reconstitution after alpha-beta-depleted transplantation in children. Unique molecular identifiers were incorporated into the prepared TCRbeta library. TCRdb re-analysed the PCR reads in MiXCR, keeping a single row per CDR3 protein. The data contain 240,000 or so distinct CDR3 sequences, 12% of them singletons. The starting material was PBMCs from the stem cell graft donor, obtained from the stem cell graft. The origin of the receptors is a human donor who donated a stem cell graft to a child with acute lymphoblastic leukemia.

This clonotype was seen repeatedly, ten times or more. The genes are TRBV7-6 and TRBJ1-5; D uncertain. This CDR3 region has 13 residues. CDR1 SGHVS and CDR2 FNYEAQ come from the germline V gene. V lost 8 bases and J 4 bases, leaving 12 bases between the germline ends. The CDR3 is CASQRARNQPQHF. Here the CDR3 DNA reads TGTGCCAGCCAAAGGGCAAGAAATCAGCCCCAGCATTTT. Full variable domain (missing parts from reference TRBV7-6 and TRBJ1-5): GAGVSQSPRYKVTKRGQDVALRCDPISGHVSLYWYRQALGQGPEFLTYFNYEAQQDKSGLPNDRFSAERPEGSISTLTIQRTEQRDSAMYRCASQRARNQPQHFGDGTRLSIL.

This clonotype has ten or more counts. This sequence joins TRBV5-6 and TRBJ1-2, with unresolved D. The V gene lost 0 bases and the J gene lost 8 bases, with 14 bases spanning the gap. The CDR3 consists of 14 residues. CDR1 and CDR2 (germline): SGHDT, YYEEEE. The CDR3 nucleotides are TGTGCCAGCAGCTTGGTAGCAGGAACGGGAGGCTACACCTTC. Protein sequence: CASSLVAGTGGYTF.

This clonotype was seen more than once but under ten times. The V and J genes are TRBV9 and TRBJ1-2; possible D gene TRBD1, 5 bases. V dropped 0 bases and J dropped 8 bases, with 14 bases sitting between them. CDR1 is SGDLS and CDR2 is YYNGEE in the germline V gene. The CDR3 spans 14 residues. The CDR3 region is CASSVVMGQSGYTF. In nucleotides, the CDR3 is TGTGCCAGCAGCGTAGTAATGGGGCAGAGCGGCTACACCTTC.

This clonotype has a count of ten or more. The rearrangement links TRBV12-3 or TRBV12-4 to TRBJ1-2; 9 bases map to TRBD1. CDR3 length: 13 residues. The junction had 5 bases not matched to a gene; V was cut back by 4 bases and J by 8 bases. In nucleotides, the CDR3 is TGTGCCAGCAGTTCCGGGACAGGGAACGGCTACACCTTC. Translated, it gives CASSSGTGNGYTF.

This clonotype was counted many times. This chain uses TRBV12-3 or TRBV12-4 with TRBJ2-1; tentatively, D is TRBD1 (5 bases). The CDR3 loop spans 13 amino acids. The germline V and J ends were trimmed by 8 bases and 6 bases, with 14 bases remaining between them. The chain's CDR3 is CASFSLRGNEQFF. The CDR3 bases are TGTGCCAGCTTTAGTTTAAGGGGCAATGAGCAGTTCTTC.

This clonotype was observed many times. The rearrangement links TRBV28 to TRBJ1-1; 9 bases match TRBD1. Germline V CDR1 and CDR2: MDHEN, SYDVKM. The CDR3 consists of 12 residues. V lost 5 bases and J lost 12; bases outside the gene matches: 7. For the CDR3, the DNA is TGTGCCAGCAGTGGACACGGACAGGGGACTTTCTTT. Residues: CASSGHGQGTFF.

This clonotype was observed at least ten times. The chain combines TRBV28 with TRBJ1-1; maybe TRBD1 (5 bases). Germline assignment: CDR1 MDHEN and CDR2 SYDVKM. V dropped 8 bases and J dropped 4 bases, with 11 bases sitting between them. The CDR3 runs to 12 residues. CDR3 amino acids: CASGLGGTEAFF. The DNA of the CDR3 is TGTGCCAGCGGCCTCGGGGGCACTGAAGCTTTCTTT.

This clonotype was recorded many times. This chain connects TRBV14 to TRBJ2-1, with TRBD2 matching over 11 bases. CDR3 length: 18 residues. Unmatched junction bases numbered 15, after V lost 4 bases and J lost 7 bases. Germline CDR1 is SGHDN and CDR2 is FVKESK. For the CDR3, the DNA is TGTGCCAGCAGCCGTCTTTACTTAGCGGGAGGGCCATTTAATGAGCAGTTCTTC. Translated: CASSRLYLAGGPFNEQFF. The full variable domain, with the rest looked up from reference TRBV14 and TRBJ2-1, is EAGVTQFPSHSVIEKGQTVTLRCDPISGHDNLYWYRRVMGKEIKFLLHFVKESKQDESGMPNNRFLAERTGGTYSTLKVQPAELEDSGVYFCASSRLYLAGGPFNEQFFGPGTRLTVL.

This clonotype came up many times. The J gene is TRBJ2-6, the V gene TRBV5-5; TRBD1 matches at 8 bases. Germline assignment: CDR1 SGHKS and CDR2 YYEKEE (reference sequence). V lost 4 bases and J lost 2; bases outside the gene matches: 8. This CDR3 region has 17 residues. Here the CDR3 reads CASSLYWTGPGANVLTF. CDR3 sequence (DNA): TGTGCCAGCAGCCTTTACTGGACAGGGCCTGGGGCCAACGTCCTGACTTTC.

V is TRBV5-6 and J is TRBJ2-7; perhaps TRBD2 as D (5 bases). Deletions cut 4 bases from V and 5 bases from J, with 13 bases between. Germline V gene data show CDR1 as SGHDT and CDR2 as YYEEEE. This CDR3 has 13 residues. The CDR3 DNA sequence: TGTGCCAGCAGCCGCGGGCTGGGTAACGAGCAGTACTTC. It translates to CASSRGLGNEQYF.

In this sample, this clonotype turned up many times. V usage is TRBV5-5 and J usage is TRBJ1-5; 10 nucleotides align to TRBD1. The J segment lost 6 bases and the V segment lost 4 bases, leaving 10 bases of the junction unmatched. This CDR3 contains 16 residues. Germline CDR1 SGHKS, CDR2 YYEKEE (reference sequence). The CDR3 reads CASSLSDRGNSQPQHF. In DNA, the CDR3 is TGTGCCAGCAGCCTCTCGGACAGGGGGAATTCTCAGCCCCAGCATTTT. The full variable domain, its missing parts supplied by reference TRBV5-5 and TRBJ1-5, is DAGVTQSPTHLIKTRGQQVTLRCSPISGHKSVSWYQQVLGQGPQFIFQYYEKEERGRGNFPDRFSARQFPNYSSELNVNALLLGDSALYLCASSLSDRGNSQPQHFGDGTRLSIL.

The table lists this clonotype with a count of one. A much larger clone is a single base away; this may be a read error. Likely a read error: the CDR3 ends without its conserved phenylalanine or tryptophan. The V and J genes are TRBV7-2 and TRBJ1-2; D unclear. Germline-derived CDR1 and CDR2 are SGHTA and FQGNSA. The germline V and J ends were trimmed by 10 bases and 5 bases, with 23 bases remaining between them. The CDR3 sequence is 15 residues long. For the CDR3, the DNA is TGTGCCACTAAACGTCAACCGGACCCCGTATATGGCTACACCCTC. Its protein is CATKRQPDPVYGYTL.

This clonotype was counted at least ten times. This chain links TRBV10-3 with TRBJ1-1; 11 bases align to TRBD1. V lost 10 bases, J lost 4 bases, and 5 bases stayed unmatched. The CDR3 consists of 13 residues. CDR1 and CDR2 (germline): ENHRY, SYGVKD. For the CDR3, the DNA is TGTGCCACCGGACAGGGGGCGAGCACTGAAGCTTTCTTT. This sequence encodes CATGQGASTEAFF.

The V and J genes are TRBV7-2 and TRBJ2-1; 7 bases map to TRBD2. CDR1 and CDR2 (germline): SGHTA, FQGNSA. The V gene end was trimmed by 5 bases and the J gene end by 0 bases; junction bases not matched to a gene: 7. There are 16 residues in the CDR3. This CDR3 is CASSPLAVSSYNEQFF. In DNA, the CDR3 is TGTGCCAGCAGCCCGCTAGCGGTGAGCTCCTACAATGAGCAGTTCTTC.

This clonotype was seen repeatedly, ten times or more. The chain has TRBV19 and TRBJ2-1, with 9 bases identical to TRBD2. With 1 base clipped from V and 15 bases from J, the junction kept 10 bases outside the gene matches. Germline CDR1 and CDR2: LNHDA and SQIVND (reference sequence). The CDR3 has 14 residues. The CDR3 bases are TGTGCCAGTAGTATAGCTCTCCTAGCGGGAAGGGTGTTCTTC. Translated: CASSIALLAGRVFF.

Concerning this clonotype: At one boundary the junction diverges from the germline segment, which might be a read error. The rearrangement links TRBV10-3 to TRBJ2-5; D gene uncertain. CDR3 length: 13 residues. Germline V gives CDR1 ENHRY, CDR2 SYGVKD. The CDR3 coding sequence is TGTGCCATCACTGGTTCCGACCAGGAGACCCAGTACTTC. Encoded protein: CAITGSDQETQYF.

This clonotype occurred many times. The chain uses TRBV20-1 and TRBJ2-1; D not resolved. The V end was cut by 5 bases, the J end by 1 base, with 15 bases between. This CDR3 is built from 15 residues. Germline assignment: CDR1 DFQATT and CDR2 SNEGSKA (reference sequence). CDR3 nucleotide sequence: TGCAGTGCTCCTAACTCTATCGGTTCCTACAATGAGCAGTTCTTC. Translating it yields CSAPNSIGSYNEQFF.

This clonotype occurred many times. A junction boundary mismatches the germline segment, possibly from a read error. The chain recombines TRBV5-1 with TRBJ2-1; unclear D gene. Germline V gene data show CDR1 as SGHRS and CDR2 as YFSETQ. The CDR3 loop spans 12 amino acids. The CDR3, as DNA: TGCGCCAGCAGTTTGGGCCTCACTGAGCAGTTCTTC. This sequence encodes CASSLGLTEQFF.

This clonotype occurred many times. The gene calls are TRBV28 and TRBJ2-7, with D perhaps TRBD1 (6 bases). Trimming shortened V by 6 bases and J by 3 bases, and 15 bases separated the two germline ends. Germline V lookup: CDR1 MDHEN, CDR2 SYDVKM. This CDR3 is 14 amino acids long. Written as DNA, the CDR3 is TGTGCCAGCAGCCCGACAGGAGAAGACTACGAGCAGTACTTC. As protein: CASSPTGEDYEQYF.

The chain couples TRBV10-3 to TRBJ2-5; D gene uncertain. The V end lost 0 bases, the J end lost 5 bases, and 19 bases lay between the germline ends. Germline CDR1 is ENHRY and CDR2 is SYGVKD. The CDR3 covers 17 residues. The CDR3 protein is CAISESILQERWETQYF. The DNA for the CDR3 is TGTGCCATCAGTGAGTCGATTCTCCAGGAAAGATGGGAGACCCAGTACTTC.

This clonotype was detected only a few times. This sequence joins TRBV20-1 and TRBJ2-3, with 11 bases identical to TRBD2. Germline trimming cut 1 base from V and 4 bases from J; bases unmatched to any gene: 7. This CDR3 is built from 16 residues. The germline V gene has CDR1 DFQATT and CDR2 SNEGSKA (reference sequence). Here the CDR3 DNA reads TGCAGTGCTAGAGGAGGGACTAGCGGAGGGGCAGATACGCAGTATTTT. It translates to CSARGGTSGGADTQYF.

There are many counts of this clonotype. The chain has TRBV6-1 and TRBJ2-3, with D maybe TRBD1 (6 bases). The V gene lost 1 base and the J gene lost 8 bases, with 16 bases spanning the gap. Looked up from germline, CDR1 is MNHNS and CDR2 is SASEGT. The CDR3 has 15 amino acids. CDR3 in amino acids: CASSEGTVSRGTQYF. The CDR3 DNA sequence: TGTGCCAGCAGTGAAGGGACAGTCTCCCGAGGTACGCAGTATTTT.

This clonotype was recorded many times. The chain couples TRBV2 to TRBJ2-1; 7 nucleotides agree with TRBD1. Germline V CDR1 and CDR2: SNHLY, FYNNEI. The CDR3 spans 13 residues. The V gene end was trimmed by 5 bases and the J gene end by 6 bases; junction bases not matched to a gene: 4. CDR3: CASSRDRSNEQFF. The CDR3 nucleotides are TGTGCCAGCAGTCGGGACAGATCCAATGAGCAGTTCTTC.

This clonotype has ten or more counts. The V call is TRBV29-1, the J call TRBJ2-1, with D tentatively TRBD2 (5 bases). Germline V gives CDR1 SQVTM, CDR2 ANQGSEA. The CDR3 loop spans 12 amino acids. CDR3 residues: CGISGNGNEQFF. The CDR3 region has the DNA TGCGGTATATCCGGGAACGGGAATGAGCAGTTCTTC.

This clonotype was detected once. This CDR3 is CASSEHGETQYF. In DNA form, the CDR3 reads TGTGCCAGCAGTGAACACGGAGAGACCCAGTACTTC. The chain couples TRBV2 to TRBJ2-5, with D unclear. Germline CDR1 is SNHLY and CDR2 is FYNNEI. This CDR3 contains 12 residues. V lost 2 bases and J 4 bases, leaving 5 bases between the germline ends.

This clonotype occurred many times. The chain is built from TRBV27 and TRBJ2-7; D possibly uses TRBD1 or TRBD2 (6 bases each). CDR1 is MNHEY, CDR2 SMNVEV, per germline (reference sequence). V shed 2 bases and J shed 6 bases, with 14 bases lying between them. The CDR3 covers 14 residues. The chain's CDR3 is CASSLAGHIGEQYF. CDR3 DNA: TGTGCCAGCAGTTTAGCGGGACACATCGGCGAGCAGTACTTC.

The chain has TRBV19 and TRBJ2-1; TRBD1 agrees at 9 bases. The junction had 9 bases not matched to a gene; V was cut back by 6 bases and J by 6 bases. CDR1 and CDR2 from the germline V gene are LNHDA and SQIVND (reference sequence). The CDR3 extends over 15 amino acids. Written as DNA, the CDR3 is TGTGCCAGTAGCTTCCGGACAGGGGCCAGCAATGAGCAGTTCTTC. This codes for CASSFRTGASNEQFF.

This clonotype was seen at least ten times. V is TRBV7-8 and J is TRBJ2-7, with D perhaps matching TRBD1 (6 bases). Germline CDR1 is SGHVS and CDR2 is FQNEAQ. The V end lost 4 bases, the J end lost 0 bases, and 13 bases lay between the germline ends. The CDR3 spans 15 residues. The CDR3 DNA follows: TGTGCCAGCAGCTCGCTTCGGGACACCTCCTACGAGCAGTACTTC. The encoded protein is CASSSLRDTSYEQYF. Full variable domain (rest looked up from reference TRBV7-8 and TRBJ2-7): GAGVSQSPRYKVAKRGQDVALRCDPISGHVSLFWYQQALGQGPEFLTYFQNEAQLDKSGLPSDRFFAERPEGSVSTLKIQRTQQEDSAVYLCASSSLRDTSYEQYFGPGTRLTVT.

This chain connects TRBV7-9 to TRBJ1-1; 12 bases fit TRBD1. CDR1 SEHNR and CDR2 FQNEAQ come from the germline V gene (reference sequence). This CDR3 comprises 17 residues. V was clipped by 4 bases and J by 3 bases; unmatched bases: 9. CDR3 bases: TGTGCCAGCAGCTCCCCCCCGGGACAGGGGGCAGACACTGAAGCTTTCTTT. Protein product: CASSSPPGQGADTEAFF.

This clonotype was picked up many times. This chain uses TRBV10-3 with TRBJ2-2; D gene unclear. The CDR3 is 15 amino acids. The germline V gene encodes CDR1 ENHRY and CDR2 SYGVKD. With 8 bases removed from V and 6 bases from J, the gap between germline ends came to 19 bases. The CDR3 region is CAISEVTVHAGELFF. The CDR3 nucleotides read TGTGCCATCTCTGAGGTAACTGTGCACGCCGGGGAGCTGTTTTTT.

This CDR3 reads CASMRDSYGYTF. DNA for the CDR3: TGCGCCAGCATGAGAGACAGCTATGGCTACACCTTC. This chain connects TRBV10-2 to TRBJ1-2; TRBD1 is a possible D gene (5 bases). The CDR3 has 12 residues. Deletions cut 7 bases from V and 4 bases from J, with 10 bases between. Per germline, CDR1 WSHSY and CDR2 SAAADI.